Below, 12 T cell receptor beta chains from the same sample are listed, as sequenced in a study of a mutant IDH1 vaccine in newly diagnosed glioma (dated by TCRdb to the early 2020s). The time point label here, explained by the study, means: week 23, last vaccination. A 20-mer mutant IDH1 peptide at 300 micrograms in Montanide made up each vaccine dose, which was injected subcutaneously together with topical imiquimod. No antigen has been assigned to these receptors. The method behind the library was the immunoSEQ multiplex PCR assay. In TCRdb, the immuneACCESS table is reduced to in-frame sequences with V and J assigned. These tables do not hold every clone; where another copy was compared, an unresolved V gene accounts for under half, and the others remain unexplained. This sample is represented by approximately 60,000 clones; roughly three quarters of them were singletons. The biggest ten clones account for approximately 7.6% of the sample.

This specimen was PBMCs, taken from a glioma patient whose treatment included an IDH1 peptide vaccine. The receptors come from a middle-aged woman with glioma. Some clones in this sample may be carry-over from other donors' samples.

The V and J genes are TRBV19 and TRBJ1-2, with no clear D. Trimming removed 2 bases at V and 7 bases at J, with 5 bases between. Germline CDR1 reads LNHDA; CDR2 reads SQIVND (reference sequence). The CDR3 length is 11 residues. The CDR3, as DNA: TGTGCCAGTAGTATACGAGGTGGCTACACCTTC. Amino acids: CASSIRGGYTF.

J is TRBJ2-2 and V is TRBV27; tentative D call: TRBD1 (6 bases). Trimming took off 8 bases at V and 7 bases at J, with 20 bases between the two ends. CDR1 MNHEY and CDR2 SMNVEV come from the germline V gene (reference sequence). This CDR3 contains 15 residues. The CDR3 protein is CASASGHYFYGELFF. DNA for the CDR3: TGTGCCAGCGCATCGGGACATTATTTCTACGGGGAGCTGTTTTTT.

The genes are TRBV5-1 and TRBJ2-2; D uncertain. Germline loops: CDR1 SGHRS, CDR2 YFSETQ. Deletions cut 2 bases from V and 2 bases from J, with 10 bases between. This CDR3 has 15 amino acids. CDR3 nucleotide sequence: TGCGCCAGCAGCTTTGGGAACAGTAACACCGGGGAGCTGTTTTTT. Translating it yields CASSFGNSNTGELFF.

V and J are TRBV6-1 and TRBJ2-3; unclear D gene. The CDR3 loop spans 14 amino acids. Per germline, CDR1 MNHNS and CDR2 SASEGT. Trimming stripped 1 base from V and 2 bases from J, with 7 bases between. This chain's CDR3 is CASSEVSPTDTQYF. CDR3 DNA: TGTGCCAGCAGTGAAGTGAGTCCCACAGATACGCAGTATTTT.

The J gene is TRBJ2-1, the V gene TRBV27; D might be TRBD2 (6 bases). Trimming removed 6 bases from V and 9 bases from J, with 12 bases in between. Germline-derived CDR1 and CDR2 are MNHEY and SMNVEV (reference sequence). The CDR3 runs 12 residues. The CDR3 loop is CASSPDGSEQFF. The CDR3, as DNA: TGTGCCAGCAGCCCCGACGGGAGTGAGCAGTTCTTC.

The CDR3 nucleotides read TGTGCCAGTTTTCACCCGACAGGAATGAACACTGAAGCTTTCTTT. It codes for CASFHPTGMNTEAFF. V usage is TRBV6-5 and J usage is TRBJ1-1, with D perhaps matching TRBD1 (6 bases). The CDR3 is made up of 15 amino acids. V was cut by 9 bases and J by 0 bases, with 17 bases left in between. CDR1 MNHEY and CDR2 SVGAGI come from the germline V gene.

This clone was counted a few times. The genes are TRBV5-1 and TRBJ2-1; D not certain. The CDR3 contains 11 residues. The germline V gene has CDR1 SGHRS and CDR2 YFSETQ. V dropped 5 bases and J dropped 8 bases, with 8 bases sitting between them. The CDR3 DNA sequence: TGCGCCAGCAGGTTAGCATATGAGCAGTTCTTC. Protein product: CASRLAYEQFF. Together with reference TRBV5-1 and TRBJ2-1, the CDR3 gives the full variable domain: KAGVTQTPRYLIKTRGQQVTLSCSPISGHRSVSWYQQTPGQGLQFLFEYFSETQRNKGNFPGRFSGRQFSNSRSEMNVSTLELGDSALYLCASRLAYEQFFGPGTRLTVL.

The CDR3 here is CASNAIGKEVNTEAFF. CDR3 bases: TGTGCCAGCAACGCCATCGGAAAGGAGGTGAACACTGAAGCTTTCTTT. The chain is built from TRBV21-1 and TRBJ1-1. TRBV21-1 represents a pseudogene. The CDR3 consists of 16 residues.

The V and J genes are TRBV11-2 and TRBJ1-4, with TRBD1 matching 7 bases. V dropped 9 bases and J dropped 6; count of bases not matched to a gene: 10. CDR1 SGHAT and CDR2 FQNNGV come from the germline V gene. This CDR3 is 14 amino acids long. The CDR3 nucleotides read TGTGCCAGTCACGGACGAGGGGGCGATGAAAAACTGTTTTTT. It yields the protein CASHGRGGDEKLFF.

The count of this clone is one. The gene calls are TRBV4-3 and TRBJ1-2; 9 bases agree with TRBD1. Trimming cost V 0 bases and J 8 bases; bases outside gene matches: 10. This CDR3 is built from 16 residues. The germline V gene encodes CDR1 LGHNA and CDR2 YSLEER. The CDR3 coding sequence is TGCGCCAGCAGCCAAGATCTGACAGGGGGTAGGCAAGGCTACACCTTC. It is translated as CASSQDLTGGRQGYTF.

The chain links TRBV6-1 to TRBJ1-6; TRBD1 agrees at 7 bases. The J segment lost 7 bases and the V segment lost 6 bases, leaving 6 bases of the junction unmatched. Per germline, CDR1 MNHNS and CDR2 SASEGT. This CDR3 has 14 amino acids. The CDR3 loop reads CASRGGLGNSPLHF. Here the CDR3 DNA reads TGTGCCAGCAGAGGGGGCTTGGGAAATTCACCCCTCCACTTT.

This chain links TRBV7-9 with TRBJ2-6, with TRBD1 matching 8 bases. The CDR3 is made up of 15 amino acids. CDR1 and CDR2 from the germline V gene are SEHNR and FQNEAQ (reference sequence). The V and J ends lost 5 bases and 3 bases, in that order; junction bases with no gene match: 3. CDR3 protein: CASSGTGGGANVLTF. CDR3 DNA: TGTGCCAGCAGCGGTACAGGGGGTGGGGCCAACGTCCTGACTTTC. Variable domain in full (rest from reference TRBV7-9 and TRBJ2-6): DTGVSQNPRHKITKRGQNVTFRCDPISEHNRLYWYRQTLGQGPEFLTYFQNEAQLEKSRLLSDRFSAERPKGSFSTLEIQRTEQGDSAMYLCASSGTGGGANVLTFGAGSRLTVL.